The entry below describes one T cell receptor (beta chain). The antigen remains unidentified. The germline V and J ends were trimmed by 3 bases and 2 bases, with 20 bases remaining between them. This CDR3 region has 17 residues. Germline-derived CDR1 and CDR2 are LGHNA and YSLEER. This sample was taken from a study of T cell repertoires and Cas9 in healthy adults. Study-wide results and limits: Reportedly, SpCas9-reactive effector T cell proliferation and function were mitigated by SpCas9-reactive Tregs in vitro.

Profiling relied on immunoSEQ multiplex PCR, and the TCRdb table lists in-frame clones only, not all of them. Here the sample spans 20,000 to 25,000 clones, 85% to 95% being singletons. V gene TRBV4-3 combines with J gene TRBJ2-7; D not certain. The material sequenced was CD4+ effector T cells (CD127+, CD25-, CD137-, CD154-) from PBMCs; culture status not recorded. This TCR came from a human donor in good health. For the CDR3, the DNA is TGCGCCAGCAGCCACCAAGTTCGTAGACACAACACCTACGAGCAGTACGTC. Its translation is CASSHQVRRHNTYEQYV.